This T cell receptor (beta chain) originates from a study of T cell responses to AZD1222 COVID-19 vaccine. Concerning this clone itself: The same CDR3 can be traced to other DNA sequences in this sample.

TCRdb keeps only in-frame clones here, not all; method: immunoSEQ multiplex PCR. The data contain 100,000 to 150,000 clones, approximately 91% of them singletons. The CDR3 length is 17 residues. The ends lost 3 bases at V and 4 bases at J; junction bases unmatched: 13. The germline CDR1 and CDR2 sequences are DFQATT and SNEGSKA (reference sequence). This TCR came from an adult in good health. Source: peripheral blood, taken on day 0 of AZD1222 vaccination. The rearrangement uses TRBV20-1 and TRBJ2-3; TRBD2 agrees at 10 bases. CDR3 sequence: CSASRSGGALRADTQYF. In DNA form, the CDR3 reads TGCAGTGCTAGTAGAAGCGGGGGGGCACTGAGGGCAGATACGCAGTATTTT.